This entry lists 26 T cell receptor beta chains sequenced from one sample in a study of blood T cells in healthy people across ages. A second about 6 to 12 cycle PCR used barcoded and J-beta primers. Each CDR3 protein gets one entry after TCRdb re-called the 5' RACE reads with MiXCR. In the table there are just under 750,000 distinct CDR3 sequences, about 24% of which are singletons. The sequenced sample consisted of blood. These receptors were obtained from a man in his 70s in good health.

This clonotype was seen more than once but under ten times. The genes are TRBV20-1 and TRBJ2-2; D gene uncertain. The CDR3 loop spans 14 amino acids. V was trimmed by 6 bases and J by 4 bases, leaving 15 bases between them. Germline V gene sequence: CDR1 DFQATT, CDR2 SNEGSKA (reference sequence). The chain's CDR3 is CSAGRPGRTGELFF. The DNA of the CDR3 is TGCAGTGCAGGCAGGCCGGGCCGCACCGGGGAGCTGTTTTTT.

This chain connects TRBV3-1 to TRBJ2-1; D is possibly TRBD2 (6 bases). The CDR3 has 17 amino acids. V was cut by 3 bases and J by 5 bases, with 20 bases left in between. Germline V gene data show CDR1 as LGHDT and CDR2 as YNNKEL (reference sequence). In DNA, the CDR3 is TGTGCCAGCAGCCACCGAAAAACTAGCTCGGGGCACAATGAGCAGTTCTTC. The encoded protein is CASSHRKTSSGHNEQFF.

The CDR3 bases are TGTGCCAGCAGCTTTTACATCTCTGGAAACACCATATATTTT. This sequence encodes CASSFYISGNTIYF. The chain uses TRBV5-6 and TRBJ1-3; D uncertain. Per germline, CDR1 SGHDT and CDR2 YYEEEE. The ends were cut back, 2 bases at V and 0 bases at J, with 6 bases in the middle. The CDR3 covers 14 residues.

In its sample, this clonotype was seen many times. The genes are TRBV6-5 and TRBJ2-4; TRBD1 agrees at 10 bases. The germline gives CDR1 MNHEY, CDR2 SVGAGI. The CDR3 length is 13 residues. V trimming: 4 bases; J trimming: 8 bases; junction bases outside the gene matches: 2. DNA of the CDR3: TGTGCCAGCAGTTTAGGACAGGGGGACATTCAGTACTTC. The encoded protein is CASSLGQGDIQYF.

This clonotype was recorded a few times. The chain carries TRBV20-1 and TRBJ1-4; D might be TRBD1 (6 bases). Trimming pared 6 bases from V and 5 bases from J, leaving 13 bases between. Germline CDR1 DFQATT, CDR2 SNEGSKA (reference sequence). The CDR3 has 13 amino acids. CDR3 sequence: CSAADRFNEKLFF. The CDR3 DNA reads TGCAGTGCAGCGGACAGATTCAATGAAAAACTGTTTTTT.

The sample holds a few counts of this clonotype. V usage is TRBV12-3 or TRBV12-4 and J usage is TRBJ2-5, with 8 positions matching TRBD1. The CDR3 has 14 residues. V gave up 4 bases and J gave up 4 bases; unmatched junction bases: 5. CDR3 bases: TGTGCCAGCAGTTCTAGACAGGGGATAGAGACCCAGTACTTC. Protein product: CASSSRQGIETQYF.

This chain links TRBV28 with TRBJ1-3; TRBD1 agrees at 10 bases. With 6 bases clipped from V and 2 bases from J, the junction kept 4 bases outside the gene matches. The germline CDR1 and CDR2 sequences are MDHEN and SYDVKM. This CDR3 is 15 amino acids long. The CDR3 spells CASRSGTGAGNTIYF. DNA for the CDR3: TGTGCCAGCAGGTCCGGGACAGGGGCTGGAAACACCATATATTTT.

This clonotype came up a few times. The chain recombines TRBV6-5 with TRBJ1-2, with unresolved D. Trimming cost V 6 bases and J 6 bases, with 14 bases left between them. CDR3 length: 13 amino acids. Germline V gives CDR1 MNHEY, CDR2 SVGAGI. CDR3 DNA: TGTGCCAGCAGGACCCCGACGGCTCATGGCTACACCTTC. This sequence encodes CASRTPTAHGYTF.

The table lists this clonotype with a few counts. A much larger clone lies a single base off, so this may be a read error. V gene TRBV2 combines with J gene TRBJ1-6; the D is unclear. The CDR3 spans 13 residues. V was clipped by 7 bases and J by 5 bases, with 9 bases between them. CDR1 and CDR2 (germline): SNHLY, FYNNEI. In DNA, the CDR3 is TGTGCCAGCAACGTTGTTGATAATTCACCCCTCCACTTT. This translates into CASNVVDNSPLHF.

The chain combines TRBV6-5 with TRBJ2-2; D may be TRBD1 (6 bases). The CDR3 loop spans 14 amino acids. Trimming cost V 7 bases and J 5 bases, with 14 bases left between them. Germline CDR1 and CDR2: MNHEY and SVGAGI. As DNA, the CDR3 is TGTGCCAGCACGAAAGGGGGTCGAACCGGGGAGCTGTTTTTT. Protein product: CASTKGGRTGELFF.

The genes are TRBV5-1 and TRBJ1-2; D ambiguous. Germline V gene data show CDR1 as SGHRS and CDR2 as YFSETQ. The length of the CDR3 is 16 residues. V was cut by 6 bases and J by 0 bases, with 18 bases left in between. The CDR3 sequence: CASTFLAGNANYGYTF. As DNA, the CDR3 is TGCGCCAGCACCTTCCTGGCGGGGAATGCTAACTATGGCTACACCTTC.

The gene calls are TRBV7-9 and TRBJ2-5, with unresolved D. V lost 5 bases to trimming and J lost 1 base, with 14 bases between them. The germline CDR1 and CDR2 sequences are SEHNR and FQNEAQ (reference sequence). The CDR3 is made up of 15 amino acids. Here the CDR3 DNA reads TGTGCCAGCAGCCCGGGCGCGATGATCCAAGAGACCCAGTACTTC. Amino acid sequence: CASSPGAMIQETQYF.

The J gene is TRBJ1-4, the V gene TRBV4-2; the D gene is possibly TRBD1 (5 bases). The germline V gene encodes CDR1 LGHNA and CDR2 YNFKEQ. V lost 0 bases, J lost 5 bases, and 22 bases lay in between. This CDR3 contains 19 residues. CDR3 amino acids: CASSQEPGLRAEPNEKLFF. CDR3 coding DNA: TGTGCCAGCAGCCAAGAACCGGGACTTCGGGCAGAACCCAATGAAAAACTGTTTTTT.

A few counts support this clonotype. This chain uses TRBV6-5 with TRBJ2-1; D is possibly TRBD2 (7 bases). V lost 7 bases, J lost 6 bases, and 19 bases lay in between. Germline CDR1 is MNHEY and CDR2 is SVGAGI. The CDR3 runs to 15 residues. The CDR3 is CASTLSPGGLNEQFF. CDR3 coding DNA: TGTGCCAGCACCCTATCACCGGGGGGCCTCAATGAGCAGTTCTTC.

The chain uses TRBV12-3 or TRBV12-4 and TRBJ1-2, with TRBD1 matching over 7 bases. Unmatched junction bases numbered 7, after V lost 4 bases and J lost 8 bases. The CDR3 loop spans 13 amino acids. CDR3 protein: CASSYTGEYGYTF. The CDR3 region has the DNA TGTGCCAGCAGTTATACAGGGGAGTACGGCTACACCTTC.

The gene calls are TRBV9 and TRBJ1-2; D is perhaps TRBD1 (5 bases). The ends were cut back, 1 base at V and 3 bases at J, with 25 bases in the middle. CDR3 size: 19 residues. Germline-derived CDR1 and CDR2 are SGDLS and YYNGEE. CDR3 coding DNA: TGTGCCAGCAGCGTAAGTCCGGGGACCCGGGCCCCGTCCCACTATGGCTACACCTTC. Its protein is CASSVSPGTRAPSHYGYTF. Supplemented by reference TRBV9 and TRBJ1-2, the full variable domain reads DSGVTQTPKHLITATGQRVTLRCSPRSGDLSVYWYQQSLDQGLQFLIQYYNGEERAKGNILERFSAQQFPDLHSELNLSSLELGDSALYFCASSVSPGTRAPSHYGYTFGSGTRLTVV.

Only a few counts were recorded for this clonotype. This chain uses TRBV7-2 with TRBJ2-6; possible D gene TRBD1, 5 bases. Germline V lookup: CDR1 SGHTA, CDR2 FQGNSA. This CDR3 contains 14 residues. The V gene lost 6 bases and the J gene lost 0 bases, with 6 bases spanning the gap. CDR3 nucleotides: TGTGCCAGCAGAAGGGGCTCTGGGGCCAACGTCCTGACTTTC. It encodes CASRRGSGANVLTF.

This clonotype showed up just a few times. The chain has TRBV5-1 and TRBJ2-2; perhaps D is TRBD1 or TRBD2 (5 bases each). Germline lookup yields CDR1 SGHRS and CDR2 YFSETQ. The V end lost 3 bases, the J end lost 0 bases, and 15 bases lay between the germline ends. This CDR3 has 17 residues. The CDR3 here is CASSSGSGPANTGELFF. CDR3 nucleotides: TGCGCCAGCAGCTCCGGATCGGGACCAGCGAACACCGGGGAGCTGTTTTTT. Using reference TRBV5-1 and TRBJ2-2 for the parts outside the CDR3, the full variable domain is KAGVTQTPRYLIKTRGQQVTLSCSPISGHRSVSWYQQTPGQGLQFLFEYFSETQRNKGNFPGRFSGRQFSNSRSEMNVSTLELGDSALYLCASSSGSGPANTGELFFGEGSRLTVL.

In this sample, this clonotype turned up a few times. The CDR3 nucleotides are TGTGCCAGCAACCACGAGTACTTCGCTGGAAACACCATATATTTT. This codes for CASNHEYFAGNTIYF. The chain employs TRBV27 and TRBJ1-3, with D unclear. Germline loops: CDR1 MNHEY, CDR2 SMNVEV (reference sequence). V dropped 7 bases and J dropped 2 bases, with 15 bases sitting between them. CDR3 size: 15 residues.

In its sample, this clonotype was seen many times. V is TRBV5-1 and J is TRBJ2-7, with 7 bases that match TRBD1. J was trimmed by 7 bases and V by 1 base; bases with no gene match: 5. Germline CDR1 and CDR2: SGHRS and YFSETQ. This CDR3 spans 13 amino acids. The CDR3 is CASSLIQGREQYF. The CDR3, as DNA: TGCGCCAGCAGCTTGATACAGGGGCGGGAGCAGTACTTC.

This sequence joins TRBV20-1 and TRBJ2-7, with D hard to call. The germline V gene encodes CDR1 DFQATT and CDR2 SNEGSKA (reference sequence). This CDR3 has 13 amino acids. With 6 bases removed from V and 3 bases from J, the gap between germline ends came to 15 bases. As DNA, the CDR3 is TGCAGTGCGAGGACCGGCCCTTACTACGAGCAGTACTTC. Protein product: CSARTGPYYEQYF.

This chain connects TRBV20-1 to TRBJ2-3, with 8 bases aligning to TRBD2. The CDR3 is 16 residues long. The germline gives CDR1 DFQATT, CDR2 SNEGSKA (reference sequence). Trimming removed 0 bases from V and 2 bases from J; junction bases left unmatched: 7. The CDR3 region is CSARDPPGGFTDTQYF. For the CDR3, the DNA is TGCAGTGCTAGAGATCCGCCGGGAGGGTTCACAGATACGCAGTATTTT.

The V gene is TRBV25-1, the J gene TRBJ1-1, with D perhaps matching TRBD1 (5 bases). V was clipped by 2 bases and J by 5 bases, with 12 bases between them. This CDR3 is built from 14 residues. CDR1 MGHDK and CDR2 SYGVNS come from the germline V gene. The CDR3 loop is CASSEKGTKTEAFF. The CDR3 DNA sequence: TGTGCCAGCAGTGAAAAGGGGACGAAAACTGAAGCTTTCTTT.

This chain links TRBV6-5 with TRBJ1-5, with unresolved D. CDR1 and CDR2 (germline): MNHEY, SVGAGI. CDR3 size: 15 residues. V was pared by 2 bases and J by 0 bases, with 8 bases between. The CDR3 reads CASSYDAYSNQPQHF. In nucleotides, the CDR3 is TGTGCCAGCAGTTACGATGCCTATAGCAATCAGCCCCAGCATTTT.

The sample holds many counts of this clonotype. The genes are TRBV5-1 and TRBJ2-1, with 11 bases aligning to TRBD2. Trimming removed 4 bases from V and 10 bases from J; junction bases left unmatched: 10. There are 15 residues in the CDR3. Germline V gene lookup returns CDR1 SGHRS and CDR2 YFSETQ. The CDR3 here is CASSEPSGGTEEQFF. The DNA for the CDR3 is TGCGCCAGCAGCGAGCCTAGCGGGGGGACGGAAGAGCAGTTCTTC.

This chain joins TRBV20-1 and TRBJ1-5; 9 positions match TRBD1. V trimming: 3 bases; J trimming: 5 bases; junction bases outside the gene matches: 8. There are 15 residues in the CDR3. Germline loops: CDR1 DFQATT, CDR2 SNEGSKA (reference sequence). CDR3 bases: TGCAGTGCTAGGCCGACAGGGGGTTTGTATCAGCCCCAGCATTTT. It yields the protein CSARPTGGLYQPQHF.